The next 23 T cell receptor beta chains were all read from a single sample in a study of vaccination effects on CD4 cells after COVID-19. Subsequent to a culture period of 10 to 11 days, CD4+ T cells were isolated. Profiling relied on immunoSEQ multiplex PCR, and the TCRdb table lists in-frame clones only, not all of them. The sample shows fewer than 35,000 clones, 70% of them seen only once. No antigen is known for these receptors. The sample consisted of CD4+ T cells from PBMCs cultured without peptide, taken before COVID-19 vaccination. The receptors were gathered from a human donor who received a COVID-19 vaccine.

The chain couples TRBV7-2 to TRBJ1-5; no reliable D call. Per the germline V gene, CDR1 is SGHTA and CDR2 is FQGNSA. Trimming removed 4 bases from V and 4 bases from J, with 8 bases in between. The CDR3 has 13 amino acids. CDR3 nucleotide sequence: TGTGCCAGCAGCTCCCGAGGAAATCAGCCCCAGCATTTT. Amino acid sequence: CASSSRGNQPQHF.

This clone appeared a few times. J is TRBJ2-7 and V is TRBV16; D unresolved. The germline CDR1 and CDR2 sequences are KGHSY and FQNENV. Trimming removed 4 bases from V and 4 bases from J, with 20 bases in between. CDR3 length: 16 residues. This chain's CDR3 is CASSPRNLLGPYEQYF. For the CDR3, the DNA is TGTGCCAGCAGCCCCCGAAATTTGCTTGGGCCTTACGAGCAGTACTTC. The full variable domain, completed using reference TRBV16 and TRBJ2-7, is GEEVAQTPKHLVRGEGQKAKLYCAPIKGHSYVFWYQQVLKNEFKFLISFQNENVFDETGMPKERFSAKCLPNSPCSLEIQATKLEDSAVYFCASSPRNLLGPYEQYFGPGTRLTVT.

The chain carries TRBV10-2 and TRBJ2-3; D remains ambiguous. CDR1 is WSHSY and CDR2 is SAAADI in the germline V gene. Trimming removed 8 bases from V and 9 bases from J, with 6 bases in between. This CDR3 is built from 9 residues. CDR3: CASGRTQYF. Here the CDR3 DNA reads TGCGCCAGCGGTAGGACGCAGTATTTT.

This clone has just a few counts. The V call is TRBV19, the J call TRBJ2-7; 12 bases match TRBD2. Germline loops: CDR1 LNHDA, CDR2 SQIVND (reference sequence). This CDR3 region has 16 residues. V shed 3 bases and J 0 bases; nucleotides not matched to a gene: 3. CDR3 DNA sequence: TGTGCCAGTAGTATTGGACTAGCGGGAATCTCCTACGAGCAGTACTTC. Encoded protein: CASSIGLAGISYEQYF.

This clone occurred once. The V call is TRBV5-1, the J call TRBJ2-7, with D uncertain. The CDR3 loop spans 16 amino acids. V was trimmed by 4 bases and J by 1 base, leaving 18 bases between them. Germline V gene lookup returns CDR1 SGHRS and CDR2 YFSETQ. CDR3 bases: TGCGCCAGCAGCCCCGATCACTCCGCACGGTCCTACGAGCAGTACTTC. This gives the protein CASSPDHSARSYEQYF.

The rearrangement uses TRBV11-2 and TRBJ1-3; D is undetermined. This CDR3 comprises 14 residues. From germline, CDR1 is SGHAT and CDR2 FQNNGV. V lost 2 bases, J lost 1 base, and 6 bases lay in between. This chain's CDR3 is CASSLSDSGNTIYF. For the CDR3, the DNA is TGTGCCAGCAGCTTATCGGATTCTGGAAACACCATATATTTT. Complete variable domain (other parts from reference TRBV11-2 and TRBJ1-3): EAGVAQSPRYKIIEKRQSVAFWCNPISGHATLYWYQQILGQGPKLLIQFQNNGVVDDSQLPKDRFSAERLKGVDSTLKIQPAKLEDSAVYLCASSLSDSGNTIYFGEGSWLTVV.

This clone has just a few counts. The CDR3 region is CASSEWGNSNEQFF. In DNA form, the CDR3 reads TGTGCCAGCAGTGAATGGGGTAACTCAAATGAGCAGTTCTTC. The genes are TRBV25-1 and TRBJ2-1; no clear D gene. Trimming cost V 1 base and J 7 bases, with 11 bases left between them. The CDR3 loop spans 14 amino acids. CDR1 and CDR2 from the germline V gene are MGHDK and SYGVNS.

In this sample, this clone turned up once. The DNA for the CDR3 is TGTGCCACCAGTGATCCCCTGAAGGGGCTTAAAGATACGCAGTATTTT. It encodes CATSDPLKGLKDTQYF. The chain recombines TRBV24-1 with TRBJ2-3; TRBD1 is a possible D gene (5 bases). The CDR3 runs 16 residues. CDR1 KGHDR and CDR2 SFDVKD come from the germline V gene. Trimming removed 3 bases from V and 5 bases from J, with 17 bases in between.

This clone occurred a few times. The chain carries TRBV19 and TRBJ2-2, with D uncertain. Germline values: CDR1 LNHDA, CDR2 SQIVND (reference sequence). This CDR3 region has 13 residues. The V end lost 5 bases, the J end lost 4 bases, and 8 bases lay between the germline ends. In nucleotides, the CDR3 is TGTGCCAGTAGTTTGGGTACCACCGGGGAGCTGTTTTTT. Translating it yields CASSLGTTGELFF.

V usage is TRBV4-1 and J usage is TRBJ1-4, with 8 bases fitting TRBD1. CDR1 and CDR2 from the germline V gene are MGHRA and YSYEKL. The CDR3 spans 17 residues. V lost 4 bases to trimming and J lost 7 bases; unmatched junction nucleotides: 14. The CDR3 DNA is TGCGCCAGCAGCCGAGGATATGACAGGGGAAGGGTTGAAAAACTGTTTTTT. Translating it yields CASSRGYDRGRVEKLFF.

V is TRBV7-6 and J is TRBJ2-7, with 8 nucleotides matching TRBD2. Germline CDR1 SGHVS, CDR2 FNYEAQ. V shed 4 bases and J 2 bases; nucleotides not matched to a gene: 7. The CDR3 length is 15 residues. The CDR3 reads CASSSLVAGPYEQYF. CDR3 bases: TGTGCCAGCAGCTCCCTAGTAGCGGGACCCTACGAGCAGTACTTC.

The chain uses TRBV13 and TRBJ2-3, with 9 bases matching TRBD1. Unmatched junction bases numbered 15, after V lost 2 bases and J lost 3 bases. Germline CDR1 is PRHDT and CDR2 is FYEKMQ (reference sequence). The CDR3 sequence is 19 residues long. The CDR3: CASSLKTGGGLTWTDTQYF. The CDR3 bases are TGTGCCAGCAGCTTAAAGACAGGGGGGGGGTTGACTTGGACAGATACGCAGTATTTT.

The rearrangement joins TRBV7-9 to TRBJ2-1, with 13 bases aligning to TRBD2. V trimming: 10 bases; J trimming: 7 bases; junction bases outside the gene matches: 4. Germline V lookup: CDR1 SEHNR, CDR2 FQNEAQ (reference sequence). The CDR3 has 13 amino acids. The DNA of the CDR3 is TGTGCCAACGGACTAGCGGGAGTTAATGAGCAGTTCTTC. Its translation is CANGLAGVNEQFF. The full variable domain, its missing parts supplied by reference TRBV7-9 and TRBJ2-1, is DTGVSQNPRHKITKRGQNVTFRCDPISEHNRLYWYRQTLGQGPEFLTYFQNEAQLEKSRLLSDRFSAERPKGSFSTLEIQRTEQGDSAMYLCANGLAGVNEQFFGPGTRLTVL.

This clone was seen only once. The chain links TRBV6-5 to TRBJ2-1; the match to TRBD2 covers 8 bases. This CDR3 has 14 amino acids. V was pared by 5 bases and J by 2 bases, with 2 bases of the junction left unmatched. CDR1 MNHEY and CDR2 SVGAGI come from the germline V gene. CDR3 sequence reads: CASSRGLAYNEQFF. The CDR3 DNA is TGTGCCAGCAGTAGGGGACTAGCCTACAATGAGCAGTTCTTC.

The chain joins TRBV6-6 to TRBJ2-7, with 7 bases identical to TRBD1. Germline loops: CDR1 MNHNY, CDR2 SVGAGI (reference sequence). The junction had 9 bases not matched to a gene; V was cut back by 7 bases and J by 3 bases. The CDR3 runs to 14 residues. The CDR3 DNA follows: TGTGCCAGCACCCGCCAGGGGGAGAGCTACGAGCAGTACTTC. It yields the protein CASTRQGESYEQYF.

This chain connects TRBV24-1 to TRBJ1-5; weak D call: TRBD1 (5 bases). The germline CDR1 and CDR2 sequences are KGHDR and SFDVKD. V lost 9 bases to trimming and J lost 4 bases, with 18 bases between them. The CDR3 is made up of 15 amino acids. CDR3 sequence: CATRGSGGGNQPQHF. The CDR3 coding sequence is TGTGCCACCCGGGGGTCGGGGGGGGGTAATCAGCCCCAGCATTTT.

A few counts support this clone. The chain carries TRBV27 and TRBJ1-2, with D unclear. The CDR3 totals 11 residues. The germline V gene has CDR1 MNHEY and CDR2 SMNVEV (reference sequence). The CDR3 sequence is CVAGQLYGYTF. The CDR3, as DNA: TGTGTGGCCGGGCAGCTCTATGGCTACACCTTC.

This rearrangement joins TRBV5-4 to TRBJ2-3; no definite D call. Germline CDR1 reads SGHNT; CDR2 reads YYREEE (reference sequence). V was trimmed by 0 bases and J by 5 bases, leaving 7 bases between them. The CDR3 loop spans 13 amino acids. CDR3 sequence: CASSLAGKDTQYF. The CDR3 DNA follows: TGTGCCAGCAGCTTGGCAGGAAAAGATACGCAGTATTTT. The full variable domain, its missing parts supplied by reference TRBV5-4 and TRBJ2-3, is ETGVTQSPTHLIKTRGQQVTLRCSSQSGHNTVSWYQQALGQGPQFIFQYYREEENGRGNFPPRFSGLQFPNYSSELNVNALELDDSALYLCASSLAGKDTQYFGPGTRLTVL.

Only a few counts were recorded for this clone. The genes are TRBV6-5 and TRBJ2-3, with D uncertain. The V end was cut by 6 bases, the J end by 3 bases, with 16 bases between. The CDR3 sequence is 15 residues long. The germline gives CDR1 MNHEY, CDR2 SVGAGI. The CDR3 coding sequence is TGTGCCAGCAGCGGCCTTTTGGGTCGAACAGATACGCAGTATTTT. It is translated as CASSGLLGRTDTQYF.

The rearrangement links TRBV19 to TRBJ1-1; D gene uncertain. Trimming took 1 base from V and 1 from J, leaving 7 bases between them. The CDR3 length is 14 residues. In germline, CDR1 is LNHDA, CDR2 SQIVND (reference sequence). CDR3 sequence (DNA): TGTGCCAGTAGTATAGTACCGGGGAACACTGAAGCTTTCTTT. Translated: CASSIVPGNTEAFF.

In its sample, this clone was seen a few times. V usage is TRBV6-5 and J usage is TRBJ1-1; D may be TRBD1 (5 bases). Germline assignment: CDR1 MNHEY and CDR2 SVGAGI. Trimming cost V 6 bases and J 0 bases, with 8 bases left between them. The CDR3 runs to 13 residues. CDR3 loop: CASSRGMNTEAFF. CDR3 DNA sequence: TGTGCCAGCAGCCGGGGGATGAACACTGAAGCTTTCTTT.

CDR3 region: CASSLTGTGAYYGYTF. The CDR3 DNA reads as TGTGCCAGCAGCTTAACGGGGACAGGTGCATACTATGGCTACACCTTC. The chain recombines TRBV5-8 with TRBJ1-2, with TRBD1 identical over 8 bases. This CDR3 is 16 amino acids long. Germline V gene data show CDR1 as SGHTS and CDR2 as YDEGEE. J lost 3 bases, V lost 2 bases, and 9 bases had no gene match.

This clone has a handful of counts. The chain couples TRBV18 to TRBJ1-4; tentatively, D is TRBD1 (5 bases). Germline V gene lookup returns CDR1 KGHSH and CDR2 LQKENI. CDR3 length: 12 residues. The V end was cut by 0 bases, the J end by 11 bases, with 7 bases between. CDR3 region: CASSPPGDKLFF. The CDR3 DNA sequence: TGTGCCAGCTCACCACCGGGGGACAAACTGTTTTTT.